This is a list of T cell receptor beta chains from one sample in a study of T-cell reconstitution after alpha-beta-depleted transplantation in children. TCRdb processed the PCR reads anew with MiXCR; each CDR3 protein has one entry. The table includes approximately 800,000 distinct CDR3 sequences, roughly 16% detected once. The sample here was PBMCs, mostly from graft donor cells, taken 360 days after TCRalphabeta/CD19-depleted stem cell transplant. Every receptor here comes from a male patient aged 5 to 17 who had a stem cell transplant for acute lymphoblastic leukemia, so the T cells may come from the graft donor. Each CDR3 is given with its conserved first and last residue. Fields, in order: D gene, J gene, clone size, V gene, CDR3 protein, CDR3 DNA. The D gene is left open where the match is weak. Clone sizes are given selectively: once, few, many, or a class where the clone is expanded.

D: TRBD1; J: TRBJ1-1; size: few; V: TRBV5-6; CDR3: CASSPGTGAGDTEAFF; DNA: TGTGCCAGCAGCCCCGGGACAGGGGCAGGGGACACTGAAGCTTTCTTT
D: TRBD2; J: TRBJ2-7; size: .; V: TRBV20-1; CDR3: CSARGGGYPHYEQYF; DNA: TGCAGTGCTAGAGGGGGGGGTTACCCACACTACGAGCAGTACTTC
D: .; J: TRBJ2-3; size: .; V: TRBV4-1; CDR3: CASSQAGQREDTQYF; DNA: TGCGCCAGCAGCCAAGCCGGACAGAGGGAAGATACGCAGTATTTT
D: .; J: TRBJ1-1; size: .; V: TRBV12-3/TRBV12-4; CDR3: CASIGQGLPQAFF; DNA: TGTGCCAGCATCGGACAAGGCCTACCACAAGCTTTCTTT
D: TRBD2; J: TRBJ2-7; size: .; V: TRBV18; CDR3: CASSPPGTSGGLHEQYF; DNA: TGTGCCAGCTCACCTCCCGGGACTAGCGGGGGCCTCCACGAGCAGTACTTC
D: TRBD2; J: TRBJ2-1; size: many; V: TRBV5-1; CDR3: CASSLLAGEGNEQFF; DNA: TGCGCCAGCAGCTTGCTGGCGGGAGAAGGCAATGAGCAGTTCTTC
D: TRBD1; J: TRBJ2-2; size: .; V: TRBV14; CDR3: CASSQERWGQPNTGELFF; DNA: TGTGCCAGCAGCCAAGAAAGGTGGGGACAGCCCAACACCGGGGAGCTGTTTTTT
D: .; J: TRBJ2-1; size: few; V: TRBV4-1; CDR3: CASSQETDGYNEQFF; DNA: TGCGCCAGCAGCCAAGAAACAGACGGTTACAATGAGCAGTTCTTC
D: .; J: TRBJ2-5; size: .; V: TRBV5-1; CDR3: CASSTTTQETQYF; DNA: TGCGCCAGCAGCACCACAACCCAAGAGACCCAGTACTTC
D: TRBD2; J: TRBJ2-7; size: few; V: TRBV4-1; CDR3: CASSQLAGSYEQYF; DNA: TGCGCCAGCAGCCAGCTAGCGGGGTCCTACGAGCAGTACTTC
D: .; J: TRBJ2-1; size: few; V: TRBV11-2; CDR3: CASSLVRGTGPSSQQFF; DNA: TGTGCCAGCAGCTTAGTGCGTGGGACCGGACCTTCTTCCCAGCAGTTCTTC
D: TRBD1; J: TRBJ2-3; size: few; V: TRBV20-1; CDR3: CSARMTGSTDTQYF; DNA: TGCAGTGCTAGAATGACAGGGTCCACAGATACGCAGTATTTT
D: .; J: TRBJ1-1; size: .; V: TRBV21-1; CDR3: CASSKTGTTSNTEAFF; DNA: TGTGCCAGCAGCAAGACAGGTACGACGTCGAACACTGAAGCTTTCTTT
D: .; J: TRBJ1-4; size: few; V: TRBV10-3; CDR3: CAVQGSLDEKLFF; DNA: TGTGCCGTACAGGGTTCCTTAGATGAAAAACTGTTTTTT
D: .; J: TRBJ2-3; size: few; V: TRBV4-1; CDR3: CASSQEVGQWGADTQYF; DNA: TGCGCCAGCAGCCAAGAAGTTGGACAGTGGGGCGCAGATACGCAGTATTTT
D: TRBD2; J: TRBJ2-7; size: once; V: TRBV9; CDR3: CASSRPLAGGPYEQYF; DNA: TGTGCCAGCAGCCGTCCTCTAGCGGGAGGGCCCTACGAGCAGTACTTC
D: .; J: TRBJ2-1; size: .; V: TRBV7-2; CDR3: CASSFGLPLYNEQFF; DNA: TGTGCCAGCAGCTTCGGCCTACCTCTCTACAATGAGCAGTTCTTC
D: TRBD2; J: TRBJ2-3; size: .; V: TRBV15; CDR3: CATSRDEVSGITDTQYF; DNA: TGTGCCACCAGCAGAGATGAGGTTAGCGGGATTACAGATACGCAGTATTTT
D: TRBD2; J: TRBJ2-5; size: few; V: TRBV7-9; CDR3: CASSRLAAGETQYF; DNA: TGTGCCAGCAGCCGACTAGCCGCGGGCGAGACCCAGTACTTC
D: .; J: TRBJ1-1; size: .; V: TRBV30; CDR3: CAWSVQANTEAFF; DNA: TGTGCCTGGAGTGTTCAGGCGAACACTGAAGCTTTCTTT
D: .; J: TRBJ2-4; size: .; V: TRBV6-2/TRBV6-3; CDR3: CASSYSLAVGFKNIQYF; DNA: TGTGCCAGCAGTTACTCTTTAGCGGTCGGATTCAAAAACATTCAGTACTTC
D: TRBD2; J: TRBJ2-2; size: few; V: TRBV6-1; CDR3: CASRPRTSDNTGELFF; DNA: TGTGCCAGCAGACCTCGGACTAGCGATAACACCGGGGAGCTGTTTTTT
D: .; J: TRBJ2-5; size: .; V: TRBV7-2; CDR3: CASSLERYQETQYF; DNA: TGTGCCAGCAGCTTAGAGAGGTACCAAGAGACCCAGTACTTC
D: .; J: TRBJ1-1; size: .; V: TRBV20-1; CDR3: CSASPGMDTEAFF; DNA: TGCAGTGCTAGCCCGGGGATGGACACTGAAGCTTTCTTT
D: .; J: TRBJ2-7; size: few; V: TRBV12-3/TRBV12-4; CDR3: CASEDPTRRQYF; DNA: TGTGCCAGCGAAGACCCTACGAGACGGCAGTACTTC
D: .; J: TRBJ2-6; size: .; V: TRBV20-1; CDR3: CSAQDVWANVLTF; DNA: TGCAGTGCCCAGGACGTCTGGGCCAACGTCCTGACTTTC
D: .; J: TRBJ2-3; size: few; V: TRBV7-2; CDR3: CASSRFRDTRTDTQYF; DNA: TGTGCCAGCAGCCGATTCCGGGACACGAGAACAGATACGCAGTATTTT
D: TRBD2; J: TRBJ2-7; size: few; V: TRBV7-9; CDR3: CASSHTSGGDYF; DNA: TGTGCCAGCAGCCATACTAGCGGGGGGGACTACTTC
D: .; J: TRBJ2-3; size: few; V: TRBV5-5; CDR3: CASSFGPGVGDTQYF; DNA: .
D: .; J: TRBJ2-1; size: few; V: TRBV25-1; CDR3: CASSEGLGVLYNEQFF; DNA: TGTGCCAGCAGTGAGGGGCTCGGGGTTTTATACAATGAGCAGTTCTTC
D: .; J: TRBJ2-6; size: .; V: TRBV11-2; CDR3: CASSLVYTARSGANVLTF; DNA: TGTGCCAGCAGCTTAGTATATACAGCCCGGAGCGGGGCCAACGTCCTGACTTTC
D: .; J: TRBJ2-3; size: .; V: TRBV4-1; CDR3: CASSQEAGRDTQYF; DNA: TGCGCCAGCAGCCAAGAGGCGGGACGAGATACGCAGTATTTT
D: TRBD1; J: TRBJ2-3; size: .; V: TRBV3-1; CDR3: CASSRNRDRAVGTQYF; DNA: TGTGCCAGCAGCCGGAACCGGGACAGGGCGGTGGGTACGCAGTATTTT
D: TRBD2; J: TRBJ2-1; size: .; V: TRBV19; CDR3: CASTREGSYNEQFF; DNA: TGTGCCAGTACGCGGGAGGGTTCCTACAATGAGCAGTTCTTC
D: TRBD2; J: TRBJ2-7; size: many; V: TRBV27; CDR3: CASSLGLATYEQYF; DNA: TGTGCCAGCAGTTTAGGACTAGCGACTTACGAGCAGTACTTC
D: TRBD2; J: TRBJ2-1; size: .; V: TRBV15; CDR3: CATSRDASGSEQFF; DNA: TGTGCCACCAGCAGAGATGCTAGCGGGTCTGAGCAGTTCTTC
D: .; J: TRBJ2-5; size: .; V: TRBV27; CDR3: CASSFTSVGRETQYF; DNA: TGTGCCAGCAGTTTCACTAGTGTCGGTAGGGAGACCCAGTACTTC
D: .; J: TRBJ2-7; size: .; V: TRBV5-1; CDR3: CASSSSVESSYEQYF; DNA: TGCGCCAGCAGCTCATCCGTGGAATCCTCCTACGAGCAGTACTTC
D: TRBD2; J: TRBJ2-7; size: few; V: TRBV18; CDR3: CASSPRGGLTGEQYF; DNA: TGTGCCAGCTCACCCCGGGGGGGACTTACAGGCGAGCAGTACTTC
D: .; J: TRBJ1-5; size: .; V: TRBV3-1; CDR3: CASSQDHRAETQHF; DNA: TGTGCCAGCAGCCAAGACCACAGGGCGGAGACCCAGCATTTT